The source of this T cell receptor beta chain is a study of T cells in Graves' hyperthyroidism and ophthalmopathy. Whole-study findings and limits: The model identified upcoming ophthalmopathy a median 6.5 months ahead of onset.

The CDR3 regions of TCR beta were amplified from RNA transcripts. The HTBI primer set drove a first-round RT-PCR of the TCR CDR3. TCRdb re-analysed the multiplex PCR reads in MiXCR, keeping a single row per CDR3 protein. The table lists 300,000 to 400,000 distinct CDR3 sequences, 13% of them singletons, with around a tenth in the top ten. In this sample, this clonotype turned up many times. Its target is not known. The J segment lost 6 bases and the V segment lost 7 bases, leaving 9 bases of the junction unmatched. The CDR3 loop spans 15 amino acids. Germline CDR1 is MNHNS and CDR2 is SASEGT. The sequenced material came from blood. V and J are TRBV6-1 and TRBJ2-2, with 9 bases that match TRBD1. The receptor was isolated from a woman between 18 and 29 years old with Graves' hyperthyroidism. The CDR3 loop is CASNPNRGQAGELFF. CDR3 in DNA: TGTGCCAGCAATCCAAACAGGGGGCAGGCCGGGGAGCTGTTTTTT.